The entry below gives a single T cell receptor beta chain sequence along with its context. The length of the CDR3 is 19 residues. Unmatched junction bases numbered 12, after V lost 6 bases and J lost 0 bases. CDR1 is KGHDR and CDR2 is SFDVKD in the germline V gene. The data derive from a study of blood T cell repertoires in COVID-19. Study-level background: Spain, Italy and the United States supplied samples that represented acute and convalescent COVID-19. T cells, B-cell-depleted T cells, or PBMCs provided the cDNA or gDNA that served as material.

Measured with immunoSEQ multiplex PCR; TCRdb has only the in-frame clones, and not every one. The repertoire consists of about 80,000 clones, with about 68% occurring once and the leading ten covering approximately 5.4%. The genes are TRBV24-1 and TRBJ1-5; 11 nucleotides match TRBD1. Sequences were obtained from peripheral blood. The clonotype originates from a man over 45 with active or convalescent COVID-19. The chain's CDR3 is CATSPRDRGRRISNQPQHF. For the CDR3, the DNA is TGTGCCACCAGTCCCCGGGACAGGGGGAGGAGGATTAGCAATCAGCCCCAGCATTTT.